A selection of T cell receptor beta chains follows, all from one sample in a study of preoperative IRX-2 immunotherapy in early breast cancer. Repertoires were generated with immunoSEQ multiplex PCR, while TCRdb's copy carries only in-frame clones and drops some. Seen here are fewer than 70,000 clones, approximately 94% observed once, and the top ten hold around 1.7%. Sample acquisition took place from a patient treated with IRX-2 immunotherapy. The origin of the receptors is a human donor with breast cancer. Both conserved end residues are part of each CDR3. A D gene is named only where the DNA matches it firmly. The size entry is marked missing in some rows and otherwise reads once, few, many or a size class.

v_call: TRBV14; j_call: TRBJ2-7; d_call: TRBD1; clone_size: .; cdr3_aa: CASSQLRGRRVRDYEQYF; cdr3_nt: TGTGCCAGCAGCCAACTCAGGGGGCGCAGGGTTCGAGACTACGAGCAGTACTTC
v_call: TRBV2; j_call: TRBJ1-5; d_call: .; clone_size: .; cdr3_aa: CASNRETYSNQPQHF; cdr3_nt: TGTGCCAGCAACAGGGAGACCTACTCCAATCAGCCCCAGCATTTT
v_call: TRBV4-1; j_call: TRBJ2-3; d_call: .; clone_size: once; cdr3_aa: CASSQGGITDTQYF; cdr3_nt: TGCGCCAGCAGCCAAGGGGGGATCACAGATACGCAGTATTTT
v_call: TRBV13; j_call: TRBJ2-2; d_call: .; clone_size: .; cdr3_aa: CASSLPPTGELFF; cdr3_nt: TGTGCCAGCAGCCTCCCACCGACCGGGGAGCTGTTTTTT
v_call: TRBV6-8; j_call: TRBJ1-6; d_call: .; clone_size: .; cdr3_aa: CASSYSALGEGPPLHF; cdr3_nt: TGTGCCAGCAGTTACTCTGCGCTCGGGGAGGGACCACCCCTCCACTTT
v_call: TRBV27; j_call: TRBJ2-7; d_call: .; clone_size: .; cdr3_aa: CASSLRPGRIYEQYF; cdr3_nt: TGTGCCAGCAGTTTAAGGCCCGGACGGATCTACGAGCAGTACTTC
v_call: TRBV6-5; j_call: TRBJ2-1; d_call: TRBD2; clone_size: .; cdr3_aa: CASSPTSDSYNEQFF; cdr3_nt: TGTGCCAGCAGCCCCACTAGCGACTCCTACAATGAGCAGTTCTTC
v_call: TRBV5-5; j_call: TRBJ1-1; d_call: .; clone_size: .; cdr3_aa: CASSLAGVFEAFF; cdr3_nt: TGTGCCAGCAGCTTGGCGGGAGTCTTCGAAGCTTTCTTT
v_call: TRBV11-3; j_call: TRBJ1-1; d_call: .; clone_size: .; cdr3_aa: CASSLGSNTEAFF; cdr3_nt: TGTGCCAGCAGCTTAGGGTCGAACACTGAAGCTTTCTTT
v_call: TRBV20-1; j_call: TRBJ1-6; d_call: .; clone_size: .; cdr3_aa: CSANTFSPLHF; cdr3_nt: TGCAGTGCGAATACCTTTTCACCCCTCCACTTT
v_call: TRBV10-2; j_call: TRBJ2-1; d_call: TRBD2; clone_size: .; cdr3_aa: CASSDLGLAVYNEQFF; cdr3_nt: TGCGCCAGCAGTGACCTCGGACTAGCGGTATACAATGAGCAGTTCTTC
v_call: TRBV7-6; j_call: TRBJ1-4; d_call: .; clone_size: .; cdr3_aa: CASTQSSANEKLFF; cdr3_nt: TGTGCCAGCACCCAGTCGAGCGCAAATGAAAAACTGTTTTTT
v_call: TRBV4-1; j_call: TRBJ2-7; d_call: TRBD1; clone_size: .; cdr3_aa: CASSQAPGQGTYEQYF; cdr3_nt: TGCGCCAGCAGCCAAGCACCGGGACAGGGGACCTACGAGCAGTACTTC
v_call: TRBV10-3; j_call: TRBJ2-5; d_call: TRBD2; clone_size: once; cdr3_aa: CAISGAGASLETQYF; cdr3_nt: TGTGCCATCAGTGGAGCGGGAGCGTCTCTAGAGACCCAGTACTTC
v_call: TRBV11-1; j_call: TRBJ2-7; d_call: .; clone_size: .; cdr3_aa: CASSFGPAAAYEQYF; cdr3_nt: TGTGCCAGCAGCTTCGGCCCCGCAGCGGCCTACGAGCAGTACTTC
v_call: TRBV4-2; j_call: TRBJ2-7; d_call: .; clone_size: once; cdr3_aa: CASSHQQGLGYEQYF; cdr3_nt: TGTGCCAGCAGCCACCAACAGGGACTGGGCTACGAGCAGTACTTC
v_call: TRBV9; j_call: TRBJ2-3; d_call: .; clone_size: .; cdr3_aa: CASSARPGSDTQYF; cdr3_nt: TGTGCCAGCAGCGCCCGACCGGGGTCAGATACGCAGTATTTT
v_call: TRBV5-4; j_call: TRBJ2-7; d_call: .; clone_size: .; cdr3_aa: CASTQGRGAYEQYF; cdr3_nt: TGTGCCAGCACCCAAGGTAGGGGGGCCTACGAGCAGTACTTC
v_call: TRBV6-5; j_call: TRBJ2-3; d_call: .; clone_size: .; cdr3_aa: CASSLQWTDTQYF; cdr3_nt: TGTGCCAGCAGCCTCCAGTGGACAGATACGCAGTATTTT
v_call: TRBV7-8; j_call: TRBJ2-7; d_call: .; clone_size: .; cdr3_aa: CASSAAEGLAYEQYF; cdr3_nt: TGTGCCAGCAGCGCTGCTGAGGGGTTAGCCTACGAGCAGTACTTC
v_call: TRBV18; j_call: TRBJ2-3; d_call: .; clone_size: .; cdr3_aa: CASSLSLGGLDTQYF; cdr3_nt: TGTGCCAGCTCACTCTCTCTGGGGGGCCTGGATACGCAGTATTTT
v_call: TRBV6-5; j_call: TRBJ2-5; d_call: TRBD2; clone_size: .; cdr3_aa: CASSSQGLPWETQYF; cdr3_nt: TGTGCCAGCAGTTCCCAGGGACTACCTTGGGAGACCCAGTACTTC
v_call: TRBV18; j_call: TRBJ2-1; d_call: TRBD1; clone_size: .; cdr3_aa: CASSPPGQYDEQFF; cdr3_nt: TGTGCCAGCTCACCACCGGGACAGTACGATGAGCAGTTCTTC
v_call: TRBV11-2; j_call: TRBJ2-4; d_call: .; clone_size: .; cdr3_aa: CASSFKNIQYF; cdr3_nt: TGTGCCAGCAGCTTTAAAAACATTCAGTACTTC
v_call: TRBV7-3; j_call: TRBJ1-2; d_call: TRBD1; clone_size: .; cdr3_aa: CASSPGTGRGYTF; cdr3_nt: TGTGCCAGCAGCCCGGGGACAGGGCGAGGCTACACCTTC
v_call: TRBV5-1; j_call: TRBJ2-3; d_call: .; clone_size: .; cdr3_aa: CASSLVAGTDTQYF; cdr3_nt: TGCGCCAGCAGCTTGGTGGCGGGCACAGATACGCAGTATTTT
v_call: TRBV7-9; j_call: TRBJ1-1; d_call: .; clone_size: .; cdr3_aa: CASSLERNTEAFF; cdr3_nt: TGTGCCAGCAGCTTAGAAAGGAACACTGAAGCTTTCTTT
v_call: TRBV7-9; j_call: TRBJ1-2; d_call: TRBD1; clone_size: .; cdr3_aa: CASSTRDRGNGYTF; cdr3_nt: TGTGCCAGCAGCACTAGGGACAGGGGAAACGGCTACACCTTC
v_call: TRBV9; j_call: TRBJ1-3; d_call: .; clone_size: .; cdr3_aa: CASMGESGNTIYF; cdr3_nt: TGTGCCTCGATGGGAGAATCTGGAAACACCATATATTTT
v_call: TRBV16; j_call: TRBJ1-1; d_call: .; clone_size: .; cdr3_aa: CASSQFLDTEAFF; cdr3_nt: TGTGCCAGCAGCCAATTTCTAGACACTGAAGCTTTCTTT
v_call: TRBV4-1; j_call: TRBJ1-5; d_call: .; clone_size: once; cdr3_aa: CASSQIQGSNQPQHF; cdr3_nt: TGCGCCAGCAGCCAGATACAGGGTAGCAATCAGCCCCAGCATTTT
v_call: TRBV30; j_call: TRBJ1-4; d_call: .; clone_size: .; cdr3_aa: CAWSAAARGEKLFF; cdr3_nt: TGTGCCTGGAGCGCGGCGGCCCGAGGGGAAAAACTGTTTTTT
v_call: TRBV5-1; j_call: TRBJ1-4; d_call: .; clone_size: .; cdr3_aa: CASSPDRFNEKLFF; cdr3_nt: TGCGCCAGCAGCCCCGACAGGTTTAATGAAAAACTGTTTTTT
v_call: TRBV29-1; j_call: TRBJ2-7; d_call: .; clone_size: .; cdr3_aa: CSVGTPGYEQYF; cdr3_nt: TGCAGCGTTGGGACGCCCGGATACGAGCAGTACTTC
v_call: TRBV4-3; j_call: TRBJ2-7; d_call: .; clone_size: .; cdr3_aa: CASSQDLVLEISYEQYF; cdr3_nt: TGCGCCAGCAGCCAAGATTTAGTATTGGAGATCTCCTACGAGCAGTACTTC
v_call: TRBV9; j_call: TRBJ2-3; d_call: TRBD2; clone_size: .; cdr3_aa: CASSWGLHPDTQYF; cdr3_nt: TGTGCCAGCAGTTGGGGACTACACCCAGATACGCAGTATTTT
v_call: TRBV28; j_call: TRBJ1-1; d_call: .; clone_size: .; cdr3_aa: CASSFDRWGSMNTEAFF; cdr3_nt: TGTGCCAGCAGTTTTGACAGATGGGGGAGCATGAACACTGAAGCTTTCTTT
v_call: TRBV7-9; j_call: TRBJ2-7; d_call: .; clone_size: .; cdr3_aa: CASSPRDEQYF; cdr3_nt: TGTGCCAGCAGCCCCCGGGACGAGCAGTACTTC
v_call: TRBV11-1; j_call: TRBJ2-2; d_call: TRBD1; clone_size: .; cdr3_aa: CASSRTGYTGELFF; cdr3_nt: TGTGCCAGCAGCCGGACAGGGTATACCGGGGAGCTGTTTTTT
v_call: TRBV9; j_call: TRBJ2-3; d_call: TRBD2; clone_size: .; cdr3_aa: CASSPGTSGVDTQYF; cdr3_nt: TGTGCCAGCAGCCCAGGGACTAGCGGCGTAGATACGCAGTATTTT
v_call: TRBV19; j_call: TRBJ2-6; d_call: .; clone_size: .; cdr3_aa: CASSIFVSGANVLTF; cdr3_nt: TGTGCCAGTAGTATATTTGTCTCTGGGGCCAACGTCCTGACTTTC
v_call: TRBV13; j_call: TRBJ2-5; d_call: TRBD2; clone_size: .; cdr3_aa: CASSRTSGGASETQYF; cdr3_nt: TGTGCCAGCAGCCGAACTAGCGGGGGGGCCTCAGAGACCCAGTACTTC
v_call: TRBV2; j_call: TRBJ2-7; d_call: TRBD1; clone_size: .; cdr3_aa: CASSEGGQGLGEQYF; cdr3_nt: TGTGCCAGCAGCGAAGGGGGACAGGGGTTAGGTGAGCAGTACTTC
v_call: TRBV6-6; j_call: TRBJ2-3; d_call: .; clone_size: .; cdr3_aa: CASSYWARTDTQYF; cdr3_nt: TGTGCCAGCAGTTACTGGGCCCGCACAGATACGCAGTATTTT
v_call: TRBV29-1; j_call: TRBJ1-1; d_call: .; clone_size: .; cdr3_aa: CSAATGGITTEAFF; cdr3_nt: TGCAGCGCCGCGACGGGGGGGATAACCACTGAAGCTTTCTTT
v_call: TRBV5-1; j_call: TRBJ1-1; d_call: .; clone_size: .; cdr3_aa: CASSLQGQNTEAFF; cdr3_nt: TGCGCCAGCAGCTTACAGGGACAGAACACTGAAGCTTTCTTT
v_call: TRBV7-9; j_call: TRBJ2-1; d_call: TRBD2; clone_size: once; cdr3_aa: CASGRLAGVSSSYNEQFF; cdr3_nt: TGTGCCAGCGGACGACTAGCGGGGGTATCGAGCTCCTACAATGAGCAGTTCTTC
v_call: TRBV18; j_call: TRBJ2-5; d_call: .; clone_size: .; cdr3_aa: CASSPFIRQTTPTQETQYF; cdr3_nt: TGTGCCAGCTCACCCTTCATTCGTCAGACCACCCCCACCCAAGAGACCCAGTACTTC
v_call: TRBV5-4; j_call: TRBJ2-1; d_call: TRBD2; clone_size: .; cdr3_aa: CASSLSSGSYNEQFF; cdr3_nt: TGTGCCAGCAGCTTGTCCAGCGGGAGCTACAATGAGCAGTTCTTC
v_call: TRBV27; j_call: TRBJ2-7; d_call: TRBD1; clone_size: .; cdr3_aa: CASSRRDRQYEQYF; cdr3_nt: TGTGCCAGCAGCCGCCGGGACAGACAATACGAGCAGTACTTC
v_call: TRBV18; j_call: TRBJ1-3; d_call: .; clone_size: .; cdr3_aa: CASSRGLTPGNTIYF; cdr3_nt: TGTGCCAGCTCACGGGGCCTGACTCCCGGAAACACCATATATTTT
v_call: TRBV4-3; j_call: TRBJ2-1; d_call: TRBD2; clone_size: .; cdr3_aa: CASSPTLPDGTSDEQFF; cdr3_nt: TGCGCCAGCAGCCCCACACTACCAGACGGGACTAGCGATGAGCAGTTCTTC
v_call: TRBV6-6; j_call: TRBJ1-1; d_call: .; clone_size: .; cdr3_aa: CASSLTGNTEAFF; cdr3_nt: TGTGCCAGCAGTTTGACAGGGAACACTGAAGCTTTCTTT
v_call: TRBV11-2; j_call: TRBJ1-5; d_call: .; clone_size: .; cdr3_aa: CASSAGAMGNQPQHF; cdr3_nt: TGTGCCAGCAGCGCCGGGGCTATGGGCAATCAGCCCCAGCATTTT
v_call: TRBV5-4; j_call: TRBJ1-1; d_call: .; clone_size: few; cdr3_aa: CASSLDRWQAEAFF; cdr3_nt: TGTGCCAGCAGCTTGGACAGATGGCAAGCTGAAGCTTTCTTT
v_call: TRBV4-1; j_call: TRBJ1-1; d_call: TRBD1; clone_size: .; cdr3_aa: CASSQAPGGTEAFF; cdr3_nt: TGCGCCAGCAGCCAAGCGCCAGGGGGCACCGAAGCTTTCTTT
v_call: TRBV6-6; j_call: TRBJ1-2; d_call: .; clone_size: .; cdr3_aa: CASSYSYGDYGYTF; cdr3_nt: TGTGCCAGCAGTTACTCGTACGGAGACTATGGCTACACCTTC
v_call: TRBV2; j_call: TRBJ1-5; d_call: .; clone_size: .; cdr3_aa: CASKADNQPQHF; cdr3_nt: TGTGCCTCCAAGGCGGACAATCAGCCCCAGCATTTT
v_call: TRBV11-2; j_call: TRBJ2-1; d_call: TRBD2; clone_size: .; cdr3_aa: CASSGLRDYPNEQFF; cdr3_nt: TGTGCCAGCAGCGGCTTGAGGGACTATCCAAATGAGCAGTTCTTC
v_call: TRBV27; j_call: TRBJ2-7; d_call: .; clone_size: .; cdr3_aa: CASSPRQGAYEQYF; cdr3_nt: TGTGCCAGCAGTCCCAGGCAAGGGGCCTACGAGCAGTACTTC